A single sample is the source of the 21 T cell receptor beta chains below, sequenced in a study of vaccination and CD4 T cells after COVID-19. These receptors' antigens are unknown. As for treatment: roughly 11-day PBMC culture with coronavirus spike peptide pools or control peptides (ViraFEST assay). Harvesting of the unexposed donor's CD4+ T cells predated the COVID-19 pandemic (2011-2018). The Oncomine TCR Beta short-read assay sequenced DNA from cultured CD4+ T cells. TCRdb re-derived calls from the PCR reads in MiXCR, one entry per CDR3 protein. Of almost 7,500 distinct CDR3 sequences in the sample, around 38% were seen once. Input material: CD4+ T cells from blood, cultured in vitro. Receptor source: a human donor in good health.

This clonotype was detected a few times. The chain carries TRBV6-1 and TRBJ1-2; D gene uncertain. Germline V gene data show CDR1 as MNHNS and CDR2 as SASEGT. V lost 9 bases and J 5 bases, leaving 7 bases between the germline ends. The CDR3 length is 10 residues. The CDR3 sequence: CARRIYGYTF. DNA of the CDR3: TGTGCCAGGCGAATTTATGGCTACACCTTC.

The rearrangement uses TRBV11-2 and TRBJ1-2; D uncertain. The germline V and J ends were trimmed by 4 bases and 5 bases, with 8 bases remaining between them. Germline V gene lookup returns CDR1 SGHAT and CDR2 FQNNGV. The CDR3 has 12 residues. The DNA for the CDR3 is TGTGCCAGCAGCTCCGAGGGTTATGGCTACACCTTC. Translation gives CASSSEGYGYTF.

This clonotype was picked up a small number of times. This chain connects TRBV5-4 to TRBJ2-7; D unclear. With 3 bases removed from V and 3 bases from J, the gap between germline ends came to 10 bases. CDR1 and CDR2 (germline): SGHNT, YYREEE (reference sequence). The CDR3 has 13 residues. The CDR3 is CASSSDRRYEQYF. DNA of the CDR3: TGTGCCAGCAGCTCAGACCGACGCTACGAGCAGTACTTC.

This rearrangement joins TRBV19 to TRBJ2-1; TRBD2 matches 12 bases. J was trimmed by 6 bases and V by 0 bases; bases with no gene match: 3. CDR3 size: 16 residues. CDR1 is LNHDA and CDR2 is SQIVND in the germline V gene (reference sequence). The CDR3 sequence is CASSIDRLAGVNEQFF. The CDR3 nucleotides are TGTGCCAGTAGTATAGATAGACTAGCGGGAGTCAATGAGCAGTTCTTC.

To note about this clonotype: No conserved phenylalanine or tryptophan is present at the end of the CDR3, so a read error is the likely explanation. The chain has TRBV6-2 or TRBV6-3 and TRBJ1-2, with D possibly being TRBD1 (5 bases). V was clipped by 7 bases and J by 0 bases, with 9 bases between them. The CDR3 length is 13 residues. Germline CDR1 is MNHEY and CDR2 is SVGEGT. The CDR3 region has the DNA TGTGCCAGCACGGGGCAGCCTAACTATGGCTACACCCTC. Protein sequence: CASTGQPNYGYTL.

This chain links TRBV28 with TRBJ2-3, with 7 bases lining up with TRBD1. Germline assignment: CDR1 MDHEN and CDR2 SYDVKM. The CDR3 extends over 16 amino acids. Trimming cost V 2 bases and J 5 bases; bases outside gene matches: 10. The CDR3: CASSLDQGGPLDTQYF. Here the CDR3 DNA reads TGTGCCAGCAGTTTAGATCAAGGGGGCCCCCTAGATACGCAGTATTTT.

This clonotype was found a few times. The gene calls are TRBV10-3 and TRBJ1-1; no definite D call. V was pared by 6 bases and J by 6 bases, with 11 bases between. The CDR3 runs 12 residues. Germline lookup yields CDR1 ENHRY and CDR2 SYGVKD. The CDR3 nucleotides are TGTGCCATCAGGCCCCAGGACGCTGAAGCTTTCTTT. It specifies CAIRPQDAEAFF.

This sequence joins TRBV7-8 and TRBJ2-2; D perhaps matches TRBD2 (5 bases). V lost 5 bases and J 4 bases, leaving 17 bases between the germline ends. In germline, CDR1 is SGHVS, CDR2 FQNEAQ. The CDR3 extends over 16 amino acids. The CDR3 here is CASSPRRASRTGELFF. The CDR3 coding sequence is TGTGCCAGCAGCCCCAGGCGGGCTAGCCGCACCGGGGAGCTGTTTTTT.

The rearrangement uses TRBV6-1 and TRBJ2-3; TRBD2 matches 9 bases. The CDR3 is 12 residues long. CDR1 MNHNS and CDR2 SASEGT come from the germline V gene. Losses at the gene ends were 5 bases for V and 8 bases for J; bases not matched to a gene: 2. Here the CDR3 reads CASSPTSGTQYF. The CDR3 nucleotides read TGTGCCAGCAGTCCGACTAGCGGTACGCAGTATTTT.

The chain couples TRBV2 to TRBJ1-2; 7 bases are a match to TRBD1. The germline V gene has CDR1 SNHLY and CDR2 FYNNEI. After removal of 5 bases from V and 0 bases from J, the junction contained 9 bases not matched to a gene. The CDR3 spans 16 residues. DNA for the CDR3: TGTGCCAGCAGTCGGGCGGGGGACAGTACTAACTATGGCTACACCTTC. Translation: CASSRAGDSTNYGYTF.

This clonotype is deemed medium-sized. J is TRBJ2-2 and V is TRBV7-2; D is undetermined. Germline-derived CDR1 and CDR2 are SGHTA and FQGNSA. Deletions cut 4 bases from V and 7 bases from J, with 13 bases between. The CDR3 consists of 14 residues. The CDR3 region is CASSYRAWNGELFF. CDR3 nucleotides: TGTGCCAGCAGCTATAGGGCCTGGAACGGGGAGCTGTTTTTT.

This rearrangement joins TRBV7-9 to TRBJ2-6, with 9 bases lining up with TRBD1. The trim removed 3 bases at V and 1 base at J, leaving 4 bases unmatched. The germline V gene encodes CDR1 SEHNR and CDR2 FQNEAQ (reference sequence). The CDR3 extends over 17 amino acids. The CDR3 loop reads CASSLRTGVSGANVLTF. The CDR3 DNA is TGTGCCAGCAGCTTGAGGACAGGGGTATCTGGGGCCAACGTCCTGACTTTC.

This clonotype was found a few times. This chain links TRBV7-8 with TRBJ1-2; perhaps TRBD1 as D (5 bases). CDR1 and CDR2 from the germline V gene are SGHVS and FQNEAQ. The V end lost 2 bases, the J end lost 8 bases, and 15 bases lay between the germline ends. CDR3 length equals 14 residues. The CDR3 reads CASSLQGPRRGYTF. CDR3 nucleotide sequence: TGTGCCAGCAGCTTACAGGGACCGCGCCGAGGCTACACCTTC.

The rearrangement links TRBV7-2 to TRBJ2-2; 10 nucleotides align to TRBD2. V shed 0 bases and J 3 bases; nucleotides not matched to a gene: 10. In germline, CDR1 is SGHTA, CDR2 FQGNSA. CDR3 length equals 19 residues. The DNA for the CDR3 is TGTGCCAGCAGCTTAGCCAGCGGGGGGGCCGGCTACCACACCGGGGAGCTGTTTTTT. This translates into CASSLASGGAGYHTGELFF.

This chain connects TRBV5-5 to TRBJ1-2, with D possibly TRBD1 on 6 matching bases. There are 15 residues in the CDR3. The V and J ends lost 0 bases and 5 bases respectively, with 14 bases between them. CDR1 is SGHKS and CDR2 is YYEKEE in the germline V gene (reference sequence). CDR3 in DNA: TGTGCCAGCAGCTTGGAGCCAGGGGTTAATTATGGCTACACCTTC. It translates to CASSLEPGVNYGYTF.

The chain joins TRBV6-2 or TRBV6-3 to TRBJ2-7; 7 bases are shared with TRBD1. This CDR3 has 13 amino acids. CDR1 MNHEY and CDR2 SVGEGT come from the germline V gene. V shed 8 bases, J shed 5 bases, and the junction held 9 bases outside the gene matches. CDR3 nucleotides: TGTGCCAGCCTTGGGACAGTCGTCGACGAGCAGTACTTC. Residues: CASLGTVVDEQYF.

The CDR3 spells CASRRDTSNTEAFF. The CDR3 region has the DNA TGTGCCAGCAGACGGGACACCTCGAACACTGAAGCTTTCTTT. The chain employs TRBV7-9 and TRBJ1-1, with D tentatively TRBD1 (6 bases). This CDR3 has 14 residues. Germline loops: CDR1 SEHNR, CDR2 FQNEAQ (reference sequence). With 6 bases removed from V and 1 base from J, the gap between germline ends came to 12 bases.

CDR3 sequence (DNA): TGTGCCTGGAGTGTGAAGAGGGTGGACACTGAAGCTTTCTTT. Translating it yields CAWSVKRVDTEAFF. The chain joins TRBV30 to TRBJ1-1; D uncertain. V lost 0 bases and J lost 3, with 11 bases in between. The CDR3 has 14 amino acids. Germline CDR1 reads GTSNPN; CDR2 reads SVGIG (reference sequence).

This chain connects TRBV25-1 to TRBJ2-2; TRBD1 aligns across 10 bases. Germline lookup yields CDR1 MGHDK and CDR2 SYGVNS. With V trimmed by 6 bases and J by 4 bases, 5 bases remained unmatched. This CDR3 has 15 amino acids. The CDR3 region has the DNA TGTGCCAGCAGCACCGGGACAGGGGTCACCGGGGAGCTGTTTTTT. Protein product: CASSTGTGVTGELFF.

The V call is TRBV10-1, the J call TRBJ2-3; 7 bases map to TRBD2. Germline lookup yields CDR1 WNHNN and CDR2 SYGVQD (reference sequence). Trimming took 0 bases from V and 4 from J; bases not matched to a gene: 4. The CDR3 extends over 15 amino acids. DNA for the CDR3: TGCGCCAGCAGTGAGTCCCACGCGGGAGCAGATACGCAGTATTTT. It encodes CASSESHAGADTQYF.

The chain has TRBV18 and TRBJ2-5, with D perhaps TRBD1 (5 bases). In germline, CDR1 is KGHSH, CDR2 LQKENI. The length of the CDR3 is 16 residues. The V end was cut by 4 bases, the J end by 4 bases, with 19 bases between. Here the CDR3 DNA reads TGTGCCAGCTCACTTCTAACAGGAATTAGGCCAGAGACCCAGTACTTC. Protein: CASSLLTGIRPETQYF.